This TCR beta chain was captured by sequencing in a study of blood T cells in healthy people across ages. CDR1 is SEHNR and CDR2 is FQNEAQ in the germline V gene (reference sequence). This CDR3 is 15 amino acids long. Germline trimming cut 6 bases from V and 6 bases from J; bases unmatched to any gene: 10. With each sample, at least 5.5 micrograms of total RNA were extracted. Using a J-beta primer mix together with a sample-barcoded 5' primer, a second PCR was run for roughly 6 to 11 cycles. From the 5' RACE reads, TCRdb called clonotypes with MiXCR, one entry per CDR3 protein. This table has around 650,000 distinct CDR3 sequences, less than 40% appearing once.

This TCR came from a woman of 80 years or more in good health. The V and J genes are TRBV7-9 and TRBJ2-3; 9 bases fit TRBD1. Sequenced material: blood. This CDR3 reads CASSYITGGVDTQYF. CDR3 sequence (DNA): TGTGCCAGCAGTTACATCACAGGGGGCGTGGATACGCAGTATTTT.